These 6 T cell receptor beta chains were all obtained from the same sample, sequenced in a study of blood T cell repertoires in COVID-19. Here immunoSEQ multiplex PCR was the method, and the copy in TCRdb shows in-frame clones only, minus some. There are fewer than 150,000 clones in the sample; 65% to 80% occur only once, and more than 0.75% lies in the top ten. What was sequenced was peripheral blood. Source of these receptors: a human donor with acute or convalescent COVID-19. The donor label of this sample is uncertain.

This chain joins TRBV7-9 and TRBJ2-5, with TRBD2 matching over 9 bases. The CDR3 is made up of 16 amino acids. Germline CDR1 is SEHNR and CDR2 is FQNEAQ (reference sequence). V dropped 5 bases and J dropped 2; count of bases not matched to a gene: 9. The CDR3 nucleotides are TGTGCCAGCAGCGCCCGAAAGACTAGCGGACAAGAGACCCAGTACTTC. Translating gives CASSARKTSGQETQYF.

This clone was detected a few times. The chain joins TRBV20-1 to TRBJ1-2; TRBD1 might be the D (5 bases). The CDR3 runs to 11 residues. The V end lost 2 bases, the J end lost 12 bases, and 13 bases lay between the germline ends. CDR1 is DFQATT, CDR2 SNEGSKA, per germline (reference sequence). The CDR3 nucleotides are TGCAGTGCTAGAATAGGTCCGGGGGACACCTTC. It codes for CSARIGPGDTF.

The chain couples TRBV6-5 to TRBJ1-1, with 7 bases lining up with TRBD1. CDR1 and CDR2 from the germline V gene are MNHEY and SVGAGI. V trimming: 6 bases; J trimming: 5 bases; junction bases outside the gene matches: 9. The CDR3 has 14 amino acids. The CDR3 reads CASRTTGSWTEAFF. The CDR3 DNA is TGTGCCAGCAGGACGACAGGGAGCTGGACTGAAGCTTTCTTT.

The rearrangement joins TRBV5-1 to TRBJ2-7, with 7 bases fitting TRBD1. CDR3 length: 14 residues. The ends lost 5 bases at V and 3 bases at J; junction bases unmatched: 8. Germline V gives CDR1 SGHRS, CDR2 YFSETQ. The CDR3 DNA is TGCGCCAGCAGACCGGGACAGTCGTTCTACGAGCAGTACTTC. Translating gives CASRPGQSFYEQYF.

This clone was observed at least ten times. The chain joins TRBV7-8 to TRBJ1-1; D ambiguous. This CDR3 contains 13 residues. Germline values: CDR1 SGHVS, CDR2 FQNEAQ. The V and J ends lost 5 bases and 7 bases respectively, with 14 bases between them. CDR3 sequence reads: CASSPRVSSEAFF. The CDR3 bases are TGTGCCAGCAGCCCACGGGTCTCGAGTGAAGCTTTCTTT.

The gene calls are TRBV5-6 and TRBJ2-5; 7 nucleotides line up with TRBD2. The CDR3 loop spans 14 amino acids. V shed 4 bases, J shed 3 bases, and the junction held 6 bases outside the gene matches. Germline V CDR1 and CDR2: SGHDT, YYEEEE. CDR3 coding DNA: TGTGCCAGCAGCGGCGGGGGTCGCAAAGAGACCCAGTACTTC. Protein sequence: CASSGGGRKETQYF.